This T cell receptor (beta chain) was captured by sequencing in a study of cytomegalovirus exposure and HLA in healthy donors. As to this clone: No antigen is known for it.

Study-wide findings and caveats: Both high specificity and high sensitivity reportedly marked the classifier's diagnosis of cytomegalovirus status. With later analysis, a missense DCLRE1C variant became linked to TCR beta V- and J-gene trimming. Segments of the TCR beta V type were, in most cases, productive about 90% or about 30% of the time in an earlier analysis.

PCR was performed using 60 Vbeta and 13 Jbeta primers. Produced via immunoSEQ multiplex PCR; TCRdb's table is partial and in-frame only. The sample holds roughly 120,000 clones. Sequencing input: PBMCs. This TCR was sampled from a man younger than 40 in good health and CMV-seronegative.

In DNA, the CDR3 is TGTGCCAGCAGCATACAGGGGGCTGAAAAACTGTTTTTT. Its protein product is CASSIQGAEKLFF. The rearrangement links TRBV6-5 to TRBJ1-4, with 9 nucleotides matching TRBD1. This CDR3 is 13 amino acids long. Germline V gene lookup returns CDR1 MNHEY and CDR2 SVGAGI. The junction had 3 bases not matched to a gene; V was cut back by 6 bases and J by 7 bases.